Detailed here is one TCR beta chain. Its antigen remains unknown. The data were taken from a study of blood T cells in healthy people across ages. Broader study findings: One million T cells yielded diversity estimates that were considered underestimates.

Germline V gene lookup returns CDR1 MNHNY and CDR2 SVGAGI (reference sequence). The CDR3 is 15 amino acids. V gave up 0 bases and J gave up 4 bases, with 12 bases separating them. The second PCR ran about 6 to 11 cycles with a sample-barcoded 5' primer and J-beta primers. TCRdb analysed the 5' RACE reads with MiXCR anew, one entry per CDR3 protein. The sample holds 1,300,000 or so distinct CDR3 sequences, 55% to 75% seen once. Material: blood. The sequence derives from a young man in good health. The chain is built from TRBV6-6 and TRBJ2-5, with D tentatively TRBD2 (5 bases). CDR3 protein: CASSYSRLARETQYF. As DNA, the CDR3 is TGTGCCAGCAGTTACTCGAGGCTAGCCCGAGAGACCCAGTACTTC.